This T cell receptor beta chain was retrieved from a study of naive and memory T cell subsets. Study-level results: Between naive and memory subsets, TCR abundance power law exponents differed. A few larger clonotypes appeared in naive repertoires, especially CD8, possibly memory cells re-expressing CD45RA. Naive and memory repertoire findings lacked a ground truth for validation. From naive to CM, EM and EMRA, diversity decreased and Gini increased.

Comments on this clonotype: What it binds is unknown.

Trimming removed 5 bases from V and 5 bases from J; junction bases left unmatched: 5. Per germline, CDR1 SEHNR and CDR2 FQNEAQ (reference sequence). The CDR3 totals 13 residues. Four subsets defined by CD45RA and CD27 were sorted after CD3, CD4, CD8 and live/dead staining. Two oligonucleotides, mixed equimolar, formed the beta constant-region primer covering TRBC1 and TRBC2. Nested alpha and beta constant-region primers with the SP2 primer drove four PCR rounds on ligated cDNA. MiXCR, applied by TCRdb to the UMI-ligation and nested PCR reads, yields one record per CDR3 protein. The table includes about 100,000 distinct CDR3 sequences, 14% detected once.

The receptor's source is a human donor in good health. The rearrangement joins TRBV7-9 to TRBJ2-7, with TRBD2 matching over 8 bases. Sequenced sample: naive CD8+ T cells from blood. The CDR3 spells CASSASGSNEQYF. In DNA, the CDR3 is TGTGCCAGCAGCGCAAGCGGGAGCAACGAGCAGTACTTC.